These 2 T cell receptor beta chains share one sample of origin, sequenced in a study of blood T cells in healthy people across ages. Alongside a J-beta primer mix, a sample-barcoded 5' primer served in a second PCR lasting about 6 to 11 cycles. From the 5' RACE reads, TCRdb called clonotypes with MiXCR, one entry per CDR3 protein. The sample contains about 930,000 distinct CDR3 sequences, around 29% of which appear only once. This sample also belongs to another study, concerning T cells of mothers and their children.

Material for sequencing was blood. These receptors all stem from a woman in her 40s in good health.

In its sample, this clonotype was seen many times. The chain uses TRBV7-8 and TRBJ2-7; tentatively, D is TRBD2 (5 bases). The CDR3 runs 15 residues. Germline V lookup: CDR1 SGHVS, CDR2 FQNEAQ. The V end lost 0 bases, the J end lost 2 bases, and 11 bases lay between the germline ends. CDR3 loop: CASSLALGPAYEQYF. DNA of the CDR3: TGTGCCAGCAGCTTAGCACTAGGACCCGCCTACGAGCAGTACTTC.

V is TRBV12-3 or TRBV12-4 and J is TRBJ2-3; D gene uncertain. The CDR3 runs to 17 residues. Trimming removed 5 bases from V and 0 bases from J, with 18 bases in between. CDR3 loop: CASSHIGPGASTDTQYF. CDR3 bases: TGTGCCAGCAGTCATATTGGCCCCGGAGCTAGCACAGATACGCAGTATTTT.